Sequencing of this T cell receptor (beta chain) was carried out in a study of glioma-infiltrating T cells after dendritic cell vaccination. Sequenced by immunoSEQ multiplex PCR; TCRdb stores in-frame clones only, minus some. The repertoire consists of 90,000 to 95,000 clones, with roughly four fifths occurring once and the leading ten covering 2% to 2.5%. Study findings and constraints: Survival was not directly related to TCR clonality in these patients.

For this clone: Antigen specificity is unknown.

This CDR3 has 13 residues. In germline, CDR1 is MDHEN, CDR2 SYDVKM. V was cut by 6 bases and J by 2 bases, with 10 bases left in between. This sample's time point: after dendritic cell vaccination, including at tumor progression/relapse. The sequences come from blood, collected after dendritic cell vaccination. The TCR sequence derives from a human donor with glioblastoma. The chain uses TRBV28 and TRBJ1-1; D not certain. This CDR3 is CASRSRSNTEAFF. For the CDR3, the DNA is TGTGCCAGCAGGTCCAGGTCTAACACTGAAGCTTTCTTT.